This entry describes one T cell receptor beta chain. Its antigen is unknown. Possible read error: a much larger clone is one base away. Using RNA template, CDR3s of TCR alpha and beta were amplified with iRepertoire arm-PCR. One-step reverse transcription and amplification started from about 100-400 ng of tissue mRNA or PBMC total RNA. In TCRdb, the multiplex PCR reads were re-called with MiXCR into one record per CDR3 protein. This sample yields around 180,000 distinct CDR3 sequences, of which about 40% are seen a single time; about 5.2% belongs to the top ten. The CDR3 spans 14 residues. Germline V gene lookup returns CDR1 KGHSH and CDR2 LQKENI. This sample is part of a study of glioma-infiltrating T cells. Study conclusions and caveats: Tissue-blood divergence was below expectation in non-neoplastic patients, above in gliomas.

The specimen was glioma tissue, nonneoplastic brain tissue, or PBMCs (not recorded which). This chain joins TRBV18 and TRBJ1-1; D unresolved. The TCR originated in a human donor with low-grade glioma or glioblastoma, undergoing nonglioma brain surgery, or in good health (not recorded which). The chain's CDR3 is CACSPGGRGTEAFF. CDR3 DNA: TGTGCCTGCTCACCGGGAGGGAGAGGCACTGAAGCTTTCTTT.